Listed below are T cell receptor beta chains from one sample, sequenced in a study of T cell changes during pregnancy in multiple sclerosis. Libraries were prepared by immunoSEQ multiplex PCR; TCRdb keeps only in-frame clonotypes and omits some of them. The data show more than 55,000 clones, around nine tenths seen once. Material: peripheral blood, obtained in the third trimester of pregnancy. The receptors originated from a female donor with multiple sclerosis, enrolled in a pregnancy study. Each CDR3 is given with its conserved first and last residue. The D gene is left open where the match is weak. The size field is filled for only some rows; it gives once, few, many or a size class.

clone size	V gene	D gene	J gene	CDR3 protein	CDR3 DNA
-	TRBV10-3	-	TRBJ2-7	CAISEFPNKASYEQYF	TGTGCCATCAGTGAGTTTCCTAATAAAGCCTCCTACGAGCAGTACTTC
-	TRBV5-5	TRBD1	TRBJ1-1	CASSSGQARSILNTEAFF	TGTGCCAGCAGCTCCGGACAGGCAAGGAGTATTCTGAACACTGAAGCTTTCTTT
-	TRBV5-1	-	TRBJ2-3	CASSSAEGPYRVDTQYF	TGCGCCAGCAGTTCGGCGGAGGGCCCATATCGTGTAGATACGCAGTATTTT
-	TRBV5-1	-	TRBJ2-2	CASSLLRAGELFF	TGCGCCAGCAGCTTGTTGCGGGCCGGGGAGCTGTTTTTT
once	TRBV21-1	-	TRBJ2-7	CASSKAQGYSSYEQYF	TGTGCCAGCAGCAAAGCTCAGGGGTACAGCTCCTACGAGCAGTACTTC
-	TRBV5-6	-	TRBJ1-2	CASSLRAGISGYTF	TGTGCCAGCAGCTTAAGGGCGGGGATCAGCGGCTACACCTTC
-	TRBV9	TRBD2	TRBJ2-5	CASSSGRVETQYF	TGTGCCAGCTCTAGCGGGAGGGTAGAGACCCAGTACTTC
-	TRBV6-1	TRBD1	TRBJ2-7	CATVRTGVHEQYF	TGTGCCACCGTCCGGACAGGGGTCCACGAGCAGTACTTC
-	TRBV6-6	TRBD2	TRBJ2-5	CASSSGLAGGETQYF	TGTGCCAGCAGTTCCGGACTAGCGGGAGGCGAGACCCAGTACTTC
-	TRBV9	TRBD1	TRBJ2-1	CASSVVGTGWYEQFF	TGTGCCAGCAGCGTAGTTGGGACAGGGTGGTATGAGCAGTTCTTC
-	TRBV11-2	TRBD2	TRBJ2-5	CASAPREGVSQETQYF	TGTGCCAGCGCACCCCGGGAGGGCGTATCTCAGGAGACCCAGTACTTC
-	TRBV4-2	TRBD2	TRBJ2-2	CASSQDDGSGRTGELFF	TGTGCCAGCAGCCAAGATGATGGTAGCGGGAGAACCGGGGAGCTGTTTTTT
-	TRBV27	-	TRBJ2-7	CASSIRGGNYEQYF	TGTGCCAGCAGCATCAGGGGTGGGAACTACGAGCAGTACTTC
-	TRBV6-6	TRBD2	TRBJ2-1	CASSPSGGDEQFF	TGTGCCAGCAGTCCGAGCGGGGGCGATGAGCAGTTCTTC
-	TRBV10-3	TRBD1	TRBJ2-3	CAISGDRGLDTQYF	TGTGCCATCAGTGGGGACAGGGGGCTGGATACGCAGTATTTT
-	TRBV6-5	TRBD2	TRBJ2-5	CASSYSTSGKETQYF	TGTGCCAGCAGTTACTCGACTAGCGGGAAAGAGACCCAGTACTTC
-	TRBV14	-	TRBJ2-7	CTSSRSAGFGYEQYF	TGTACCAGCAGCCGAAGTGCAGGGTTCGGGTACGAGCAGTACTTC
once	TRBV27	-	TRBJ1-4	CASKPTIRGFSEKLFF	TGTGCCAGCAAACCCACTATCAGGGGTTTTTCCGAAAAACTGTTTTTT
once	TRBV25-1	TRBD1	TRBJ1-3	CASSEDRVGGNTIYF	TGTGCCAGCAGTGAAGACAGGGTGGGTGGAAACACCATATATTTT
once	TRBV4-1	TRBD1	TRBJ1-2	CASSHPGTGGRNYGYTF	TGCGCCAGCAGCCATCCCGGGACAGGGGGCCGTAACTATGGCTACACCTTC